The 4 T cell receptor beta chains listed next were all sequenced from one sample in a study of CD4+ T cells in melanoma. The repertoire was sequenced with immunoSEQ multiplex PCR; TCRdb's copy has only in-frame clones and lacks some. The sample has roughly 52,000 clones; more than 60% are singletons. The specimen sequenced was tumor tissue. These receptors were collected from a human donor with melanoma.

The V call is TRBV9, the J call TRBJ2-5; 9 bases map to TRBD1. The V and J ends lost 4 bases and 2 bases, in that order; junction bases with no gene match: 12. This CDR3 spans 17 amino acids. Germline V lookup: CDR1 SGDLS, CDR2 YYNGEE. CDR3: CASSPRQGQGRQETQYF. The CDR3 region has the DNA TGTGCCAGCAGCCCAAGACAGGGACAGGGTCGGCAAGAGACCCAGTACTTC.

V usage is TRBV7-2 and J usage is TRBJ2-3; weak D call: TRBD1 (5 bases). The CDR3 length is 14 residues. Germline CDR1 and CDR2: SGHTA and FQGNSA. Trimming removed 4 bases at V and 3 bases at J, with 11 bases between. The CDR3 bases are TGTGCCAGCAGCTATAGGGGTGCGACAGATACGCAGTATTTT. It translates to CASSYRGATDTQYF.

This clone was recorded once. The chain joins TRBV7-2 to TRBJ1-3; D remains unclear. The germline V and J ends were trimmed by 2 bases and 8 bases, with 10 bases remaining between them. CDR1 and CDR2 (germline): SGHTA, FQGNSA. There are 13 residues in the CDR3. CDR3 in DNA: TGTGCCAGCAGCTTAAGGCCGTTCGACACCATATATTTT. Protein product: CASSLRPFDTIYF. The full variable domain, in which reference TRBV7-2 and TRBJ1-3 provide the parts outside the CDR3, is GAGVSQSPSNKVTEKGKDVELRCDPISGHTALYWYRQSLGQGLEFLIYFQGNSAPDKSGLPSDRFSAERTGGSVSTLTIQRTQQEDSAVYLCASSLRPFDTIYFGEGSWLTVV.

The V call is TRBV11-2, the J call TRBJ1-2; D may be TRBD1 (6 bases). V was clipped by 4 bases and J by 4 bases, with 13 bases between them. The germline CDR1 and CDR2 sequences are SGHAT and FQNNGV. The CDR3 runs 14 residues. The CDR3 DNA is TGTGCCAGCAGCTCCAACACAGGGATCTATGGCTACACCTTC. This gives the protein CASSSNTGIYGYTF.